The 26 T cell receptor beta chains presented below share a single source sample, sequenced in a study of blood T cell repertoires in COVID-19. Sequencing used immunoSEQ multiplex PCR; TCRdb keeps in-frame clones, though not all of them. The profile covers about 140,000 clones, with around 84% appearing a single time and roughly 5.4% taken by the ten largest. The specimen sequenced was peripheral blood. These TCRs come from a human donor in a cohort sampled during active COVID-19.

The chain combines TRBV5-1 with TRBJ2-7; 8 nucleotides line up with TRBD2. Germline values: CDR1 SGHRS, CDR2 YFSETQ. V gave up 0 bases and J gave up 2 bases; unmatched junction bases: 4. This CDR3 is 15 amino acids long. The CDR3 here is CASSLVAGGTYEQYF. As DNA, the CDR3 is TGCGCCAGCAGCTTGGTGGCGGGGGGAACCTACGAGCAGTACTTC.

This chain links TRBV27 with TRBJ1-1, with D unclear. V lost 2 bases, J lost 0 bases, and 7 bases lay in between. Germline loops: CDR1 MNHEY, CDR2 SMNVEV (reference sequence). The CDR3 has 14 residues. CDR3: CASSLGGMNTEAFF. The CDR3 DNA follows: TGTGCCAGCAGTTTAGGCGGAATGAACACTGAAGCTTTCTTT.

In DNA, the CDR3 is TGTGCCACCAGTGATTTCAGGACTAGCATCAGTGAGCAGTTCTTC. It specifies CATSDFRTSISEQFF. The chain carries TRBV24-1 and TRBJ2-1; 8 positions match TRBD2. Germline lookup yields CDR1 KGHDR and CDR2 SFDVKD. After removal of 1 base from V and 9 bases from J, the junction contained 7 bases not matched to a gene. This CDR3 has 15 amino acids.

The sample holds a few counts of this clone. CDR3 protein: CASSRQGAYEQYF. The CDR3 DNA reads TGTGCCAGCAGCCGACAGGGTGCCTACGAGCAGTACTTC. The rearrangement links TRBV11-2 to TRBJ2-7; 7 bases are a match to TRBD1. The CDR3 runs 13 residues. CDR1 SGHAT and CDR2 FQNNGV come from the germline V gene. J gave up 2 bases and V 5 bases, and 3 bases lay outside the gene matches.

The chain recombines TRBV4-1 with TRBJ1-4; D remains ambiguous. Trimming cost V 4 bases and J 2 bases, with 11 bases left between them. This CDR3 has 15 residues. The V gene's germline CDR1 is MGHRA and CDR2 YSYEKL. CDR3 sequence: CASSPPGATNEKLFF. CDR3 sequence (DNA): TGCGCCAGCAGCCCGCCGGGTGCGACTAATGAAAAACTGTTTTTT.

This chain connects TRBV6-1 to TRBJ2-3; 9 positions match TRBD2. V gave up 3 bases and J gave up 0 bases; unmatched junction bases: 13. Germline V CDR1 and CDR2: MNHNS, SASEGT. The CDR3 covers 19 residues. The CDR3: CASSDRRGGRLRSTDTQYF. Here the CDR3 DNA reads TGTGCCAGCAGTGACCGGCGGGGGGGCCGTTTAAGGAGCACAGATACGCAGTATTTT.

V usage is TRBV5-1 and J usage is TRBJ1-6; D perhaps matches TRBD1 (6 bases). The CDR3 is made up of 14 amino acids. The V end was cut by 4 bases, the J end by 9 bases, with 14 bases between. The V gene's germline CDR1 is SGHRS and CDR2 YFSETQ. CDR3 coding DNA: TGCGCCAGCAGCCCCGAGGGGGTTCTTTCACCCCTCCACTTT. Protein: CASSPEGVLSPLHF. The full variable domain, in which reference TRBV5-1 and TRBJ1-6 provide the parts outside the CDR3, is KAGVTQTPRYLIKTRGQQVTLSCSPISGHRSVSWYQQTPGQGLQFLFEYFSETQRNKGNFPGRFSGRQFSNSRSEMNVSTLELGDSALYLCASSPEGVLSPLHFGNGTRLTVT.

This rearrangement joins TRBV7-2 to TRBJ1-4; TRBD1 agrees at 9 bases. CDR3 size: 13 residues. Germline V gene data show CDR1 as SGHTA and CDR2 as FQGNSA. The J segment lost 10 bases and the V segment lost 1 base, leaving 1 base of the junction unmatched. The CDR3 sequence is CASSLGQGGKLFF. The CDR3 DNA reads as TGTGCCAGCAGCTTAGGACAGGGGGGAAAACTGTTTTTT.

The rearrangement uses TRBV27 and TRBJ1-1; TRBD1 agrees at 9 bases. Germline loops: CDR1 MNHEY, CDR2 SMNVEV (reference sequence). The CDR3 runs 15 residues. The junction had 8 bases not matched to a gene; V was cut back by 5 bases and J by 4 bases. CDR3 bases: TGTGCCAGCAGTAACCAACGGACAGGGGCCACTGAAGCTTTCTTT. Residues: CASSNQRTGATEAFF.

The chain uses TRBV4-1 and TRBJ2-7, with D unclear. With 1 base removed from V and 0 bases from J, the gap between germline ends came to 7 bases. In germline, CDR1 is MGHRA, CDR2 YSYEKL. The CDR3 is 14 residues long. The CDR3 sequence: CASSQGLNSYEQYF. In DNA, the CDR3 is TGCGCCAGCAGCCAAGGGCTTAACTCCTACGAGCAGTACTTC.

This chain links TRBV30 with TRBJ1-2, with TRBD1 identical over 7 bases. The CDR3 extends over 15 amino acids. Germline V gene data show CDR1 as GTSNPN and CDR2 as SVGIG (reference sequence). J gave up 1 base and V 0 bases, and 5 bases lay outside the gene matches. CDR3 loop: CAWSVRQGDNYGYTF. The DNA for the CDR3 is TGTGCCTGGAGTGTACGCCAGGGGGATAACTATGGCTACACCTTC.

This chain links TRBV15 with TRBJ2-7, with TRBD1 identical over 8 bases. V dropped 0 bases and J dropped 5; count of bases not matched to a gene: 12. In germline, CDR1 is LNHNV, CDR2 YYDKDF (reference sequence). CDR3 length: 17 amino acids. Here the CDR3 reads CATSRDIIPGGKDEQYF. The CDR3 DNA sequence: TGTGCCACCAGCAGAGATATTATTCCAGGGGGCAAGGACGAGCAGTACTTC.

CDR3 residues: CASSQAGSLYEQYF. In DNA, the CDR3 is TGTGCCAGCAGCCAAGCAGGGTCGCTCTACGAGCAGTACTTC. The chain employs TRBV4-2 and TRBJ2-7; perhaps TRBD1 as D (5 bases). V lost 1 base, J lost 3 bases, and 10 bases lay in between. Per the germline V gene, CDR1 is LGHNA and CDR2 is YNFKEQ. CDR3 length equals 14 residues.

V usage is TRBV6-5 and J usage is TRBJ2-7, with D perhaps matching TRBD2 (6 bases). This CDR3 is built from 15 residues. The V end lost 6 bases, the J end lost 0 bases, and 15 bases lay between the germline ends. Germline V lookup: CDR1 MNHEY, CDR2 SVGAGI. CDR3 nucleotides: TGTGCCAGCAGCCGCGGGCTAGCGAGCTCCTACGAGCAGTACTTC. Residues: CASSRGLASSYEQYF.

Here the CDR3 DNA reads TGTGCCAGCAGTTACGCGGGAGGGTACGAGCAGTACTTC. It encodes CASSYAGGYEQYF. The V call is TRBV6-5, the J call TRBJ2-7; TRBD2 aligns across 9 bases. V dropped 2 bases and J dropped 4; count of bases not matched to a gene: 0. The CDR3 sequence is 13 residues long. Germline CDR1 reads MNHEY; CDR2 reads SVGAGI.

The V gene is TRBV19, the J gene TRBJ2-7; TRBD1 matches 11 bases. This CDR3 comprises 14 residues. V was clipped by 3 bases and J by 6 bases; unmatched bases: 4. Germline values: CDR1 LNHDA, CDR2 SQIVND (reference sequence). The CDR3 reads CASSIGQGASEQYF. The CDR3 coding sequence is TGTGCCAGTAGTATCGGACAGGGGGCGAGCGAGCAGTACTTC.

V is TRBV7-2 and J is TRBJ2-5, with TRBD2 as a possible D gene (6 bases). Germline V gene sequence: CDR1 SGHTA, CDR2 FQGNSA. V was shortened by 5 bases and J by 4 bases, with 20 bases between the two germline ends. The CDR3 runs to 16 residues. The CDR3: CASSKGGQNVGETQYF. The CDR3 DNA follows: TGTGCCAGCAGCAAGGGAGGCCAAAACGTGGGAGAGACCCAGTACTTC.

The V call is TRBV10-1, the J call TRBJ2-1; weak D call: TRBD2 (7 bases). Germline CDR1 and CDR2: WNHNN and SYGVQD (reference sequence). The CDR3 sequence is 18 residues long. Trimming removed 1 base at V and 4 bases at J, with 20 bases between. CDR3 protein: CASSEFMGGANQYNEQFF. CDR3 coding DNA: TGCGCCAGCAGTGAGTTTATGGGGGGGGCGAACCAATACAATGAGCAGTTCTTC.

This clone has a single count. The chain joins TRBV5-1 to TRBJ2-6, with TRBD2 identical over 7 bases. Germline V gene data show CDR1 as SGHRS and CDR2 as YFSETQ. The V segment lost 2 bases and the J segment 2 bases; nucleotides outside the gene matches: 7. This CDR3 comprises 17 residues. CDR3 sequence reads: CASSFGGTFTGANVLTF. The CDR3 DNA follows: TGCGCCAGCAGCTTCGGGGGGACCTTCACTGGGGCCAACGTCCTGACTTTC.

This clone has only a few counts. The CDR3 sequence: CASGRGSSGNTIYF. DNA for the CDR3: TGTGCCAGCGGCCGGGGAAGCTCTGGAAACACCATATATTTT. The chain combines TRBV6-5 with TRBJ1-3; D not resolved. The germline V and J ends were trimmed by 8 bases and 0 bases, with 11 bases remaining between them. The germline CDR1 and CDR2 sequences are MNHEY and SVGAGI. The CDR3 runs to 14 residues.

The CDR3 DNA follows: TGTGCCAGCAGCAATCCGAGGTGGGGCGCGAACACCGGGGAGCTGTTTTTT. Residues: CASSNPRWGANTGELFF. This rearrangement joins TRBV9 to TRBJ2-2, with D perhaps matching TRBD1 (5 bases). Trimming cost V 4 bases and J 0 bases, with 16 bases left between them. Looked up from germline, CDR1 is SGDLS and CDR2 is YYNGEE. The CDR3 runs 17 residues.

The rearrangement joins TRBV28 to TRBJ2-5, with 9 bases matching TRBD2. This CDR3 contains 14 residues. Looked up from germline, CDR1 is MDHEN and CDR2 is SYDVKM. J lost 5 bases, V lost 9 bases, and 10 bases had no gene match. The CDR3 coding sequence is TGTGCCAGTAGAACAGCGGGGGGCAGGGAGACCCAGTACTTC. Protein product: CASRTAGGRETQYF.

This clone was seen only a few times. The chain carries TRBV7-9 and TRBJ2-2, with TRBD1 matching 9 bases. After removal of 4 bases from V and 5 bases from J, the junction contained 11 bases not matched to a gene. The V gene's germline CDR1 is SEHNR and CDR2 FQNEAQ (reference sequence). The CDR3 covers 17 residues. CDR3 sequence (DNA): TGTGCCAGCAGCTCGTGGCTGAGACAGGGGGAGACCGGGGAGCTGTTTTTT. It codes for CASSSWLRQGETGELFF.

This rearrangement joins TRBV7-9 to TRBJ2-7; D possibly corresponds to TRBD1 (5 bases). V gave up 5 bases and J gave up 3 bases, with 14 bases separating them. CDR3 length: 14 residues. Germline CDR1 is SEHNR and CDR2 is FQNEAQ (reference sequence). In nucleotides, the CDR3 is TGTGCCAGCAGCCCCCAAGGACACCTCTACGAGCAGTACTTC. Amino acid sequence: CASSPQGHLYEQYF.

The chain combines TRBV6-5 with TRBJ1-6; 8 bases are a match to TRBD1. The junction had 4 bases not matched to a gene; V was cut back by 6 bases and J by 6 bases. The CDR3 loop spans 14 amino acids. Germline values: CDR1 MNHEY, CDR2 SVGAGI. The CDR3 loop is CASRGGQGNSPLHF. The CDR3 nucleotides read TGTGCCAGCAGAGGTGGACAGGGTAATTCACCCCTCCACTTT.

The V and J genes are TRBV12-5 and TRBJ2-2, with 7 bases lining up with TRBD2. This CDR3 contains 19 residues. V shed 2 bases and J 6 bases; nucleotides not matched to a gene: 18. The germline gives CDR1 LGHNT, CDR2 FRNRAP. CDR3 coding DNA: TGTGCTAGTGGTTTGACCGCTCATGCTGGGGGGGTCTCGTCCGGGGAGCTGTTTTTT. It encodes CASGLTAHAGGVSSGELFF. Full variable domain (remainder filled in from reference TRBV12-5 and TRBJ2-2): DARVTQTPRHKVTEMGQEVTMRCQPILGHNTVFWYRQTMMQGLELLAYFRNRAPLDDSGMPKDRFSAEMPDATLATLKIQPSEPRDSAVYFCASGLTAHAGGVSSGELFFGEGSRLTVL.